This T cell receptor beta chain originates from a study of long-term antiretroviral therapy in people with HIV. Study results and limitations: There were no data on ART adherence, viral resistance or therapy changes, a gap that limits inferences about post-ART repertoire changes.

immunoSEQ v3.0 was run at survey level. Assay used: immunoSEQ multiplex PCR; TCRdb lists only in-frame clones, some missing. The sample carries tens of thousands of clones, approximately 92% recorded once. The V end was cut by 6 bases, the J end by 3 bases, with 9 bases between. The CDR3 has 13 residues. Looked up from germline, CDR1 is SNHLY and CDR2 is FYNNEI. Worth noting for this clone: The antigen remains undetermined.

The V gene is TRBV2, the J gene TRBJ2-1; D gene uncertain. This sequence was found in a woman aged 40 to 50 with HIV. The source was unsorted PBMCs, collected about 5.3 years after starting antiretroviral therapy. CDR3 DNA sequence: TGTGCCAGCAGACCACCGGGCTACAATGAGCAGTTCTTC. Translation gives CASRPPGYNEQFF.